This T cell receptor (beta chain) was recorded in a study of cytomegalovirus exposure and HLA in healthy donors. In its sample, this clone was seen once. What it binds is unknown. CDR1 LNHDA and CDR2 SQIVND come from the germline V gene (reference sequence). V was cut by 7 bases and J by 0 bases, with 22 bases left in between. The CDR3 spans 19 residues. General study points: Reports credit the classifier with highly specific, highly sensitive diagnosis of cytomegalovirus status. Per a prior analysis, the majority of TCR beta V segments were productive roughly 90% or roughly 30% of the time. The majority of CMV-associated TCR beta chains were reported as apparently HLA-restricted in a later analysis.

The PCR contained 60 Vbeta and 13 Jbeta primers. Some clones are missing from TCRdb's copy, which holds only in-frame ones; the method was immunoSEQ multiplex PCR. The table lists roughly 130,000 clones, less than 85% of them singletons. Input material: PBMCs. The origin of this receptor is a man aged 35 to 55 in good health and CMV-seronegative. V usage is TRBV19 and J usage is TRBJ2-6; TRBD2 might be the D (6 bases). The CDR3 sequence is CASNRRMVLASSGANVLTF. The CDR3 nucleotides are TGTGCCAGTAACCGAAGGATGGTACTAGCCAGCTCTGGGGCCAACGTCCTGACTTTC.